This T cell receptor (beta chain) was recorded in a study of blood T cell repertoires in COVID-19. As for the study in general: Acute and convalescent COVID-19 specimens originated in the United States, Italy and Spain. Nucleic acid was either cDNA or gDNA, and it came from T cells, B-cell-depleted T cells, or PBMCs.

In Seattle, patients joined the study during active infection and were tracked longitudinally. Germline V gene sequence: CDR1 LGHDT, CDR2 YNNKEL (reference sequence). The CDR3 runs 13 residues. With 6 bases removed from V and 7 bases from J, the gap between germline ends came to 15 bases. Per the study methods: Reference gene primer amplification gave estimated nucleated cell counts. Clones were sequenced by immunoSEQ multiplex PCR, and TCRdb holds only the in-frame ones, with some missing. V and J calls and clone size are copied from that table; D and trimming were computed from the DNA. The data hold 150,000 to 200,000 clones, with just under 90% observed a single time.

The sequence was obtained from a woman aged 70-85 years with COVID-19, enrolled during active disease. The genes are TRBV3-1 (or the pseudogene TRBV3-2) and TRBJ1-2; maybe TRBD1 (5 bases). The source material was peripheral blood. The CDR3 region has the DNA TGTGCCAGCAGTCCCCCGGGACTTCGTGGCTACACCTTC. It encodes CASSPPGLRGYTF.